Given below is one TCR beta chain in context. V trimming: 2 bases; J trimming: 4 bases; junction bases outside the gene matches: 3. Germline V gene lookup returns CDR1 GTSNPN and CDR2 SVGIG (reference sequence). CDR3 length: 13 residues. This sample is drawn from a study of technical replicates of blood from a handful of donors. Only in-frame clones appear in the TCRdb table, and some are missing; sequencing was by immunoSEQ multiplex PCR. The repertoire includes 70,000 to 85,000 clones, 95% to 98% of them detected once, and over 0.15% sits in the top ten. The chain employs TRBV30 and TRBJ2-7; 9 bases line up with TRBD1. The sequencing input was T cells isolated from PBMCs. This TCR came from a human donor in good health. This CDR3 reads CAWSLGTGYEQYF. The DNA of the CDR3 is TGTGCCTGGAGTCTCGGGACAGGGTACGAGCAGTACTTC.